The 20 T cell receptor beta chains listed next were all sequenced from one sample in a study of low-dose radiotherapy and immunotherapy resistance in tumors. cDNA synthesis used a TRAV/TRBV-specific primer set for both chains. With a constant-region primer and a V-primer adapter, TCRs were subjected to about 20 PCR cycles of amplification. TCRdb re-analysed the reads in MiXCR, keeping a single row per CDR3 protein. Counted here are around 13,000 distinct CDR3 sequences, around 75% occurring once; the ten biggest clones make up less than 6%. Receptor source: a human donor with advanced metastatic prostate, ovarian, gallbladder or colorectal cancer (not recorded which). This table probably holds off-target reads from a library built for another chain.

V usage is TRBV20-1 and J usage is TRBJ2-1; D may be TRBD1 (5 bases). Germline V gene lookup returns CDR1 DFQATT and CDR2 SNEGSKA (reference sequence). The CDR3 is made up of 15 amino acids. Between the trimmed V and J ends, which lost 0 bases and 4 bases, there was a span of 13 bases. The CDR3 coding sequence is TGCAGTGCTAGAGATAGAAGACAGCCGTACAATGAGCAGTTCTTC. This sequence encodes CSARDRRQPYNEQFF.

The chain carries TRBV12-3 or TRBV12-4 and TRBJ2-7; no definite D call. The CDR3 contains 12 residues. V shed 4 bases and J shed 6 bases, with 10 bases lying between them. The CDR3 DNA is TGTGCCAGCAGTTCGGGTCTCGGCGAGCAGTACTTC. Translation: CASSSGLGEQYF.

CDR3 loop: CASSLVQGFSTGELFF. DNA for the CDR3: TGTGCCAGCAGCTTGGTCCAGGGATTTAGCACCGGGGAGCTGTTTTTT. The chain employs TRBV5-8 and TRBJ2-2; D possibly corresponds to TRBD1 (5 bases). The CDR3 loop spans 16 amino acids. Trimming removed 0 bases at V and 4 bases at J, with 13 bases between. The germline gives CDR1 SGHTS, CDR2 YDEGEE.

J is TRBJ1-3 and V is TRBV25-1; 10 bases agree with TRBD1. Germline lookup yields CDR1 MGHDK and CDR2 SYGVNS. The length of the CDR3 is 15 residues. J was trimmed by 3 bases and V by 8 bases; bases with no gene match: 7. CDR3 DNA sequence: TGTGCCAGCTCTGGGACAGGGGACAATGGAAACACCATATATTTT. Amino acid sequence: CASSGTGDNGNTIYF.

This clonotype was detected only once. J is TRBJ2-3 and V is TRBV9; D remains ambiguous. The V and J ends lost 5 bases and 2 bases respectively, with 6 bases between them. Germline CDR1 reads SGDLS; CDR2 reads YYNGEE. The CDR3 length is 12 residues. CDR3 loop: CASRPNTDTQYF. In DNA form, the CDR3 reads TGTGCCAGCAGACCTAACACAGATACGCAGTATTTT.

This chain uses TRBV4-1 with TRBJ2-7, with 8 nucleotides matching TRBD1. The J segment lost 3 bases and the V segment lost 1 base, leaving 5 bases of the junction unmatched. Per germline, CDR1 MGHRA and CDR2 YSYEKL. This CDR3 contains 15 residues. CDR3 protein: CASSQAPGTGYEQYF. The CDR3 DNA reads as TGCGCCAGCAGCCAAGCGCCCGGGACAGGCTACGAGCAGTACTTC.

The chain recombines TRBV19 with TRBJ2-3; unclear D gene. V was cut by 1 base and J by 1 base, with 6 bases left in between. The length of the CDR3 is 14 residues. Germline V gives CDR1 LNHDA, CDR2 SQIVND (reference sequence). The CDR3 coding sequence is TGTGCCAGTAGTATAGGAGTCCGCACAGATACGCAGTATTTT. It yields the protein CASSIGVRTDTQYF.

The chain joins TRBV7-2 to TRBJ1-6; the D gene is possibly TRBD1 (5 bases). Per germline, CDR1 SGHTA and CDR2 FQGNSA. The CDR3 length is 13 residues. Trimming cost V 3 bases and J 8 bases, with 8 bases left between them. The CDR3, as DNA: TGTGCCAGCAGCTTTGTGGGGGATTCACCCCTCCACTTT. This codes for CASSFVGDSPLHF.

This clonotype was recorded a few times. The chain employs TRBV20-1 and TRBJ2-4; D is undetermined. CDR1 DFQATT and CDR2 SNEGSKA come from the germline V gene (reference sequence). The CDR3 runs 15 residues. Trimming pared 0 bases from V and 1 base from J, leaving 10 bases between. In DNA, the CDR3 is TGCAGTGCTAGAGATGCAGGATCCGCCAAAAACATTCAGTACTTC. Its protein product is CSARDAGSAKNIQYF.

This clonotype was detected only once. CDR3 nucleotides: TGTGCCAGCAGAACCGGGCTGGGAATGACCGAAAAACTGTTTTTT. Protein product: CASRTGLGMTEKLFF. The chain uses TRBV7-9 and TRBJ1-4; no clear D gene. Germline values: CDR1 SEHNR, CDR2 FQNEAQ (reference sequence). Deletions cut 6 bases from V and 8 bases from J, with 19 bases between. The CDR3 totals 15 residues.

This clonotype came up once. This chain uses TRBV18 with TRBJ2-3, with no clear D. The germline V gene has CDR1 KGHSH and CDR2 LQKENI. The V and J ends lost 2 bases and 4 bases respectively, with 4 bases between them. The CDR3 totals 12 residues. The CDR3, as DNA: TGTGCCAGCTCACCAGACCCAGATACGCAGTATTTT. This encodes CASSPDPDTQYF.

The chain links TRBV2 to TRBJ1-5, with no clear D. Trimming removed 7 bases from V and 4 bases from J, with 11 bases in between. Germline V gene data show CDR1 as SNHLY and CDR2 as FYNNEI. The length of the CDR3 is 13 residues. For the CDR3, the DNA is TGTGCCAGCACCCCTAGTGCGAATCAGCCCCAGCATTTT. Translation: CASTPSANQPQHF.

In nucleotides, the CDR3 is TGTGCCAGCAGTCTCGAGGGTAGTTCGGTTCATTTT. Translating gives CASSLEGSSVHF. The chain joins TRBV12-3 or TRBV12-4 to TRBJ1-5, with D uncertain. This CDR3 region has 12 residues. Trimming cost V 5 bases and J 16 bases, with 18 bases left between them.

This rearrangement joins TRBV9 to TRBJ2-3; TRBD2 matches 10 bases. The CDR3 has 15 residues. Germline V gene sequence: CDR1 SGDLS, CDR2 YYNGEE. Trimming took 3 bases from V and 3 from J; bases not matched to a gene: 4. This CDR3 is CASSAEGLATDTQYF. The CDR3, as DNA: TGTGCCAGCAGCGCCGAGGGACTAGCGACAGATACGCAGTATTTT.

This clonotype has a single count. The chain uses TRBV5-4 and TRBJ1-1, with TRBD1 as a possible D gene (5 bases). This CDR3 has 17 amino acids. V lost 2 bases to trimming and J lost 0 bases, with 17 bases between them. Germline CDR1 and CDR2: SGHNT and YYREEE (reference sequence). This CDR3 is CASSFRHRFGMNTEAFF. The CDR3 region has the DNA TGTGCCAGCAGCTTTAGGCACAGGTTTGGGATGAACACTGAAGCTTTCTTT.

The chain uses TRBV6-1 and TRBJ2-7; 9 bases fit TRBD1. CDR1 and CDR2 from the germline V gene are MNHNS and SASEGT. The CDR3 totals 14 residues. With V trimmed by 6 bases and J by 4 bases, 7 bases remained unmatched. The CDR3 loop is CASRTRDRAYEQYF. In nucleotides, the CDR3 is TGTGCCAGCAGAACCCGGGACAGGGCTTACGAGCAGTACTTC.

This clonotype appeared a single time. The V and J genes are TRBV27 and TRBJ2-2; TRBD1 aligns across 7 bases. With V trimmed by 7 bases and J by 5 bases, 10 bases remained unmatched. The CDR3 is 15 amino acids. Germline CDR1 MNHEY, CDR2 SMNVEV (reference sequence). The CDR3 DNA reads as TGTGCCAGCATACCCGGGACAGCTAGAACCGGGGAGCTGTTTTTT. Encoded protein: CASIPGTARTGELFF.

The CDR3 sequence: CASSSGVGNEQFF. The CDR3 DNA reads as TGCGCCAGCAGTTCAGGAGTTGGCAATGAGCAGTTCTTC. The chain uses TRBV10-1 and TRBJ2-1, with D hard to call. V lost 5 bases and J 6 bases, leaving 11 bases between the germline ends. This CDR3 comprises 13 residues. CDR1 and CDR2 (germline): WNHNN, SYGVQD (reference sequence).

Comments on this clonotype: One end of the junction is discordant with germline, which a read error may explain. The CDR3 sequence is CASRPYTSGGAQTQYF. DNA for the CDR3: TGTGCTAGCAGGCCCTACACTAGCGGGGGGGCCCAGACCCAGTACTTC. This chain joins TRBV7-7 and TRBJ2-5; 13 bases are a match to TRBD2. The CDR3 covers 16 residues. Germline V CDR1 and CDR2: SSHAT, FNYEAQ (reference sequence).

The genes are TRBV3-1 and TRBJ2-5; D not resolved. The V gene lost 2 bases and the J gene lost 3 bases, with 7 bases spanning the gap. CDR1 is LGHDT and CDR2 is YNNKEL in the germline V gene (reference sequence). This CDR3 has 13 residues. In DNA form, the CDR3 reads TGTGCCAGCAGCCAACAGGCCGAAGAGACCCAGTACTTC. Encoded protein: CASSQQAEETQYF.